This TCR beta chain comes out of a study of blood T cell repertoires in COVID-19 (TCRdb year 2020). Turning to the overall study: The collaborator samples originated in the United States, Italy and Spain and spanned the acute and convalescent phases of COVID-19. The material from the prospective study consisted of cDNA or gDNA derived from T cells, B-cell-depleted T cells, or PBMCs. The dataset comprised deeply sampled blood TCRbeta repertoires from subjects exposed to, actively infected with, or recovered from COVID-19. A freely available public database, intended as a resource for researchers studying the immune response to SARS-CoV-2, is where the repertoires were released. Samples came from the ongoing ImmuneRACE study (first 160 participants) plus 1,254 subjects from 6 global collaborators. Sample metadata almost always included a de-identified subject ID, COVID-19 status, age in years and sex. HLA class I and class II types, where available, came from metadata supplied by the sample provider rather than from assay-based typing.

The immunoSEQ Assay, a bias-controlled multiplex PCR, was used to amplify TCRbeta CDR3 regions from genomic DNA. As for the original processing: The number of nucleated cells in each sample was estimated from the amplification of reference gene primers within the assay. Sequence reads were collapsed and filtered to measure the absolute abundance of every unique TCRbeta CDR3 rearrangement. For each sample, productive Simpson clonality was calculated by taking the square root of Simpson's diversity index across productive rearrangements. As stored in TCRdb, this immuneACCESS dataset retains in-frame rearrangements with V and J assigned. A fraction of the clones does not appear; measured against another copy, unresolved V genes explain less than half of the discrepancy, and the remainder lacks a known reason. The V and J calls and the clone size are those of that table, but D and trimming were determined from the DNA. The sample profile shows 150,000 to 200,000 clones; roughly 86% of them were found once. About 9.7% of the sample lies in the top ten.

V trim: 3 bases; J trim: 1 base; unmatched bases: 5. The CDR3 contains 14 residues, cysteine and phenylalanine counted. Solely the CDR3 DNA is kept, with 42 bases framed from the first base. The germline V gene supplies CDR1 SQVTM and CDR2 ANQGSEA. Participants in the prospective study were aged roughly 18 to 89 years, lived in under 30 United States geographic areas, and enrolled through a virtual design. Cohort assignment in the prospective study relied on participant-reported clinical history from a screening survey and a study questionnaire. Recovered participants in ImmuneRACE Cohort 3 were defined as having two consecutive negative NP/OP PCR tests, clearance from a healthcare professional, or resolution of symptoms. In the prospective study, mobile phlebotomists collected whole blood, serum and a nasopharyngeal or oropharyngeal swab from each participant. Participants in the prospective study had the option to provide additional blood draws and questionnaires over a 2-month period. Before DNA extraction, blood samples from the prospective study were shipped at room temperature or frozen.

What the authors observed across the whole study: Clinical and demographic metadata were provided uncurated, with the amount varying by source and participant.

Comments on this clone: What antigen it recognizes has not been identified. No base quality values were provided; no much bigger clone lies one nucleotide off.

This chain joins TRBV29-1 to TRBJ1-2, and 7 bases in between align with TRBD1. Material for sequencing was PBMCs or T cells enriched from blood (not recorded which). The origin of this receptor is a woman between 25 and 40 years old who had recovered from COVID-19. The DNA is TGCAGCGTTGATTGGCAGGGGGATAACTATGGCTACACCTTC. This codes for CSVDWQGDNYGYTF.